Listed here are 19 T cell receptor beta chains from one sample, sequenced in a study of blood T cell repertoires in COVID-19. TCRdb's copy holds only in-frame clones and misses some; the assay was immunoSEQ multiplex PCR. The table shows 500,000 to 600,000 clones, with approximately 88% occurring only once. Material for sequencing was peripheral blood. These receptors were obtained from a woman between 50 and 59 years old with COVID-19, enrolled during active disease.

In its sample, this clone was seen once. This rearrangement joins TRBV25-1 to TRBJ2-5, with unresolved D. From germline, CDR1 is MGHDK and CDR2 SYGVNS. CDR3 length: 16 amino acids. The V end lost 4 bases, the J end lost 1 base, and 16 bases lay between the germline ends. CDR3 nucleotides: TGTGCCAGCAGTGCTCGGATGACAACGGCCCAAGAGACCCAGTACTTC. Protein: CASSARMTTAQETQYF. Full variable domain (outside the CDR3, taken from reference TRBV25-1 and TRBJ2-5): EADIYQTPRYLVIGTGKKITLECSQTMGHDKMYWYQQDPGMELHLIHYSYGVNSTEKGDLSSESTVSRIRTEHFPLTLESARPSHTSQYLCASSARMTTAQETQYFGPGTRLLVL.

The chain is built from TRBV5-8 and TRBJ2-7; weak D call: TRBD2 (6 bases). V was pared by 6 bases and J by 7 bases, with 17 bases between. CDR3 length: 13 residues. Germline V lookup: CDR1 SGHTS, CDR2 YDEGEE. The CDR3 DNA reads as TGTGCCAGCAACGGGGGTCGAGAGGTTGAGCAGTACTTC. It translates to CASNGGREVEQYF.

Points on this clone: Other nucleotide sequences from this sample produce the same CDR3. CDR3 amino acids: CASSLAGGNEKLFF. CDR3 nucleotide sequence: TGCGCCAGCAGCTTGGCCGGGGGGAATGAAAAACTGTTTTTT. The chain has TRBV5-1 and TRBJ1-4, with a tentative D call TRBD1 (5 bases). V was clipped by 0 bases and J by 5 bases, with 8 bases between them. CDR3 size: 14 residues. The germline V gene has CDR1 SGHRS and CDR2 YFSETQ.

This chain uses TRBV5-4 with TRBJ2-1, with 7 positions matching TRBD1. Germline-derived CDR1 and CDR2 are SGHNT and YYREEE (reference sequence). CDR3 size: 17 residues. Losses at the gene ends were 4 bases for V and 4 bases for J; bases not matched to a gene: 14. The CDR3 nucleotides are TGTGCCAGCAGCCCGAAAACAGGGGAGCAAGGGTACAATGAGCAGTTCTTC. It is translated as CASSPKTGEQGYNEQFF.

The V call is TRBV5-1, the J call TRBJ2-5; D may be TRBD2 (6 bases). Looked up from germline, CDR1 is SGHRS and CDR2 is YFSETQ. The germline V and J ends were trimmed by 0 bases and 5 bases, with 14 bases remaining between them. The CDR3 has 15 amino acids. CDR3 in amino acids: CASSLAPGVRETQYF. Written as DNA, the CDR3 is TGCGCCAGCAGCTTGGCTCCGGGGGTAAGGGAGACCCAGTACTTC.

This chain connects TRBV5-5 to TRBJ1-1; TRBD1 is a possible D gene (5 bases). V lost 3 bases, J lost 4 bases, and 10 bases lay in between. Germline V gene lookup returns CDR1 SGHKS and CDR2 YYEKEE (reference sequence). CDR3 size: 13 residues. CDR3 DNA: TGTGCCAGCAGCTCAGGGTACGGCACTGAAGCTTTCTTT. This translates into CASSSGYGTEAFF.

The rearrangement uses TRBV30 and TRBJ1-1; no definite D call. Germline V gene sequence: CDR1 GTSNPN, CDR2 SVGIG (reference sequence). Between the trimmed V and J ends, which lost 0 bases and 1 base, there was a span of 6 bases. The CDR3 runs to 13 residues. CDR3 DNA: TGTGCCTGGAGTGTCCTAACGAACACTGAAGCTTTCTTT. This sequence encodes CAWSVLTNTEAFF. Using reference TRBV30 and TRBJ1-1 for the parts outside the CDR3, the full variable domain is SQTIHQWPATLVQPVGSPLSLECTVEGTSNPNLYWYRQAAGRGLQLLFYSVGIGQISSEVPQNLSASRPQDRQFILSSKKLLLSDSGFYLCAWSVLTNTEAFFGQGTRLTVV.

The rearrangement links TRBV2 to TRBJ2-5; possibly TRBD2 for D (5 bases). Per the germline V gene, CDR1 is SNHLY and CDR2 is FYNNEI. With 4 bases removed from V and 1 base from J, the gap between germline ends came to 10 bases. CDR3 size: 14 residues. The CDR3 region is CASSGRRVQETQYF. The CDR3 DNA reads TGTGCCAGCAGTGGAAGGCGGGTCCAAGAGACCCAGTACTTC.

The chain recombines TRBV3-1 (or the pseudogene TRBV3-2) with TRBJ2-1; TRBD2 matches 11 bases. The germline CDR1 and CDR2 sequences are LGHDT and YNNKEL (reference sequence). The trim removed 4 bases at V and 9 bases at J, leaving 8 bases unmatched. CDR3 size: 15 residues. CDR3: CASSPLTSGAGEQFF. CDR3 coding DNA: TGTGCCAGCAGCCCTTTGACTAGCGGGGCCGGTGAGCAGTTCTTC.

Comment on this clone: Other DNA sequences in this specimen translate into the identical CDR3. V usage is TRBV30 and J usage is TRBJ1-1; tentatively, D is TRBD1 (5 bases). This CDR3 is 13 amino acids long. V was clipped by 3 bases and J by 0 bases, with 8 bases between them. In germline, CDR1 is GTSNPN, CDR2 SVGIG (reference sequence). The CDR3 here is CAWRGGVNTEAFF. The DNA for the CDR3 is TGTGCCTGGAGGGGGGGAGTGAACACTGAAGCTTTCTTT.

This chain connects TRBV3-1 (or the pseudogene TRBV3-2) to TRBJ2-2; TRBD1 is a possible D gene (5 bases). The V and J ends lost 3 bases and 0 bases respectively, with 14 bases between them. CDR3 length equals 17 residues. CDR1 is LGHDT, CDR2 YNNKEL, per germline (reference sequence). The CDR3 region is CASSQAPRASNTGELFF. The CDR3 region has the DNA TGTGCCAGCAGCCAGGCGCCCAGGGCCTCGAACACCGGGGAGCTGTTTTTT.

V and J are TRBV9 and TRBJ2-7; a possible D gene is TRBD1 (7 bases). V was clipped by 3 bases and J by 6 bases, with 22 bases between them. The germline V gene has CDR1 SGDLS and CDR2 YYNGEE. There are 16 residues in the CDR3. CDR3 sequence: CASSAPDLGQGGEQYF. The CDR3 region has the DNA TGTGCCAGCAGCGCCCCCGACCTAGGGCAGGGGGGCGAGCAGTACTTC.

This clone was found a few times. The V call is TRBV12-3 or TRBV12-4, the J call TRBJ2-3; D unresolved. The V end lost 5 bases, the J end lost 8 bases, and 14 bases lay between the germline ends. This CDR3 spans 13 amino acids. In DNA form, the CDR3 reads TGTGCCAGCAGTCGGCTAGATTTCGGTACGCAGTATTTT. Protein: CASSRLDFGTQYF.

The CDR3 DNA reads TGTGCCAGCAGTGAAGGGCCTGTGAACACTGAAGCTTTCTTT. Translated: CASSEGPVNTEAFF. J is TRBJ1-1 and V is TRBV6-1; D is unclear. The V end lost 1 base, the J end lost 0 bases, and 6 bases lay between the germline ends. The germline V gene has CDR1 MNHNS and CDR2 SASEGT. This CDR3 is 14 amino acids long.

In this sample, this clone turned up a few times. V usage is TRBV5-4 and J usage is TRBJ2-1; 8 bases agree with TRBD2. This CDR3 comprises 16 residues. Per the germline V gene, CDR1 is SGHNT and CDR2 is YYREEE (reference sequence). After removal of 5 bases from V and 1 base from J, the junction contained 8 bases not matched to a gene. CDR3 residues: CASRGERGMSYNEQFF. DNA for the CDR3: TGTGCCAGCAGAGGGGAGCGGGGGATGTCCTACAATGAGCAGTTCTTC.

The J gene is TRBJ2-3, the V gene TRBV6-5; maybe TRBD1 (6 bases). CDR1 and CDR2 (germline): MNHEY, SVGAGI. V was cut by 5 bases and J by 0 bases, with 12 bases left in between. This CDR3 is 15 amino acids long. The CDR3 sequence: CASSKRTASTDTQYF. CDR3 sequence (DNA): TGTGCCAGCAGTAAAAGGACAGCTAGCACAGATACGCAGTATTTT.

This clone was seen more than once but under ten times. J is TRBJ1-6 and V is TRBV15; TRBD1 matches at 7 bases. The germline V gene encodes CDR1 LNHNV and CDR2 YYDKDF (reference sequence). The CDR3 contains 13 residues. With 8 bases clipped from V and 9 bases from J, the junction kept 7 bases outside the gene matches. The CDR3 spells CATRMQGGSPLHF. CDR3 bases: TGTGCCACCCGAATGCAGGGGGGTTCACCCCTCCACTTT.

The chain uses TRBV3-1 (or the pseudogene TRBV3-2) and TRBJ2-2; 16 bases fit TRBD2. CDR3 length: 19 residues. The V gene's germline CDR1 is LGHDT and CDR2 YNNKEL (reference sequence). J lost 5 bases, V lost 3 bases, and 9 bases had no gene match. In DNA, the CDR3 is TGTGCCAGCAGCCATCCGGGACTAGCGGGGGGGCCAGGAACCGGGGAGCTGTTTTTT. It yields the protein CASSHPGLAGGPGTGELFF.

J is TRBJ1-4 and V is TRBV27, with D maybe TRBD1 (5 bases). In germline, CDR1 is MNHEY, CDR2 SMNVEV (reference sequence). This CDR3 has 15 residues. Between the trimmed V and J ends, which lost 6 bases and 5 bases, there was a span of 16 bases. The chain's CDR3 is CASRPRRGSNEKLFF. The DNA of the CDR3 is TGTGCCAGCAGGCCTCGGAGGGGCTCGAATGAAAAACTGTTTTTT.